This TCR beta chain was sequenced for a study of CD8+CD57+ T cells in acquired aplastic anemia. Study-level information: Sorted CD4+ and CD8+ cells gave an average of approximately 3.4 ug of DNA. Points from the study as a whole: Approximately 30 was the count of CD8+ CDR3 sequences that patients shared with controls.

V dropped 2 bases and J dropped 2; count of bases not matched to a gene: 10. This CDR3 contains 17 residues. Germline loops: CDR1 PRHDT, CDR2 FYEKMQ (reference sequence). CDR3 and TCR beta VDJ profiling relied on a genomic DNA template. MiXCR, applied by TCRdb to the reads, yields one record per CDR3 protein. This sample carries fewer than 250,000 distinct CDR3 sequences, around half of them seen once, and the ten largest clones take 7.8%. Individuals selected for sequencing had exhibited CD8+CD57+ cell expansion on flow cytometry. A few counts support this clonotype. The antigen is not known. The chain couples TRBV13 to TRBJ2-7; 9 bases line up with TRBD2. The sequenced sample consisted of sorted CD4+, CD8+, or CD8+CD57+ T cells (not recorded which) from PBMCs. The receptor comes from a human donor with aplastic anemia. CDR3 amino acids: CASSLSDLAGFPYEQYF. The CDR3 nucleotides are TGTGCCAGCAGCTTATCCGATCTAGCGGGGTTCCCCTACGAGCAGTACTTC.